This T cell receptor beta chain was identified during a study of blood T cells in healthy people across ages. CDR1 and CDR2 (germline): SGHTA, FQGNSA. This CDR3 is 19 amino acids long. Together with a sample-barcoded 5' primer, a J-beta primer mix was included in a second PCR lasting roughly 6 to 12 cycles. TCRdb reprocessed the 5' RACE reads with MiXCR, giving one entry per CDR3 protein. The sample includes 1.5 million to 2 million distinct CDR3 sequences, roughly 50% of them seen just once. In the case of this clonotype: At one end the junction does not follow the germline gene, possibly because of a read error.

This TCR derives from a woman in her forties in good health. The chain employs TRBV7-2 and TRBJ2-3; 14 bases agree with TRBD2. The sequencing input was blood. This CDR3 reads CASSLGLAGGRSMPDTRYF. CDR3 DNA sequence: TGTGCCAGCAGCCTCGGACTAGCGGGGGGCCGGTCGATGCCAGATACGCGGTATTTT.